The 29 T cell receptor beta chains below come from one sample, sequenced in a study of T cell repertoires in cytomegalovirus infection. One entry per CDR3 protein, called by TCRdb with MiXCR from the reads. The table lists hundreds of thousands of distinct CDR3 sequences, approximately 40% of them singletons. Sequenced material: PBMCs. The receptors shown here come from a human donor in good health (CMV status not recorded). Some clones in this sample may be carry-over from other donors' samples.

The V and J genes are TRBV4-1 and TRBJ2-7; TRBD2 matches 9 bases. The V segment lost 0 bases and the J segment 1 base; nucleotides outside the gene matches: 1. This CDR3 contains 15 residues. Germline lookup yields CDR1 MGHRA and CDR2 YSYEKL. The CDR3 region is CASSQDSGGSYEQYF. CDR3 DNA sequence: TGCGCCAGCAGCCAAGATAGCGGGGGTTCCTACGAGCAGTACTTC.

The chain has TRBV11-2 and TRBJ1-1; a possible D gene is TRBD1 (5 bases). The CDR3 runs 15 residues. With 5 bases removed from V and 1 base from J, the gap between germline ends came to 14 bases. The germline V gene has CDR1 SGHAT and CDR2 FQNNGV. CDR3 DNA sequence: TGTGCCAGCAGCCGAGTTGGGGGTTCGAACACTGAAGCTTTCTTT. It translates to CASSRVGGSNTEAFF.

This clonotype was observed a few times. This chain links TRBV28 with TRBJ1-5; D gene ambiguous. CDR3 length equals 13 residues. Trimming pared 5 bases from V and 6 bases from J, leaving 11 bases between. Germline CDR1 and CDR2: MDHEN and SYDVKM. DNA for the CDR3: TGTGCCAGCAGTGATCCCATCAGTCAGCCCCAGCATTTT. Protein: CASSDPISQPQHF.

The chain is built from TRBV12-3 or TRBV12-4 and TRBJ1-3, with D maybe TRBD1 (6 bases). V dropped 6 bases and J dropped 0 bases, with 18 bases sitting between them. This CDR3 has 17 amino acids. The CDR3 loop is CASRPEPGQLSGNTIYF. CDR3 DNA: TGTGCCAGCAGACCCGAACCTGGACAGCTCTCTGGAAACACCATATATTTT.

The chain combines TRBV14 with TRBJ2-7; D gene unclear. The V gene lost 1 base and the J gene lost 2 bases, with 9 bases spanning the gap. CDR3 length: 14 residues. Germline V gene data show CDR1 as SGHDN and CDR2 as FVKESK. The chain's CDR3 is CASSQVSGPYEQYF. CDR3 coding DNA: TGTGCCAGCAGCCAAGTTTCAGGTCCCTACGAGCAGTACTTC. Combining the CDR3 with reference TRBV14 and TRBJ2-7 gives the whole variable domain EAGVTQFPSHSVIEKGQTVTLRCDPISGHDNLYWYRRVMGKEIKFLLHFVKESKQDESGMPNNRFLAERTGGTYSTLKVQPAELEDSGVYFCASSQVSGPYEQYFGPGTRLTVT.

The table lists this clonotype with many counts. V gene TRBV2 combines with J gene TRBJ2-4, with 9 bases matching TRBD1. Germline CDR1 SNHLY, CDR2 FYNNEI. With 6 bases clipped from V and 1 base from J, the junction kept 10 bases outside the gene matches. The CDR3 is 17 residues long. The CDR3 here is CASRRPQGAEAKNIQYF. CDR3 nucleotides: TGTGCCAGCAGGAGGCCACAGGGGGCTGAGGCCAAAAACATTCAGTACTTC.

The chain recombines TRBV7-2 with TRBJ1-5; a weak D match, TRBD1 (5 bases). The V end was cut by 0 bases, the J end by 2 bases, with 8 bases between. There are 15 residues in the CDR3. Germline values: CDR1 SGHTA, CDR2 FQGNSA. CDR3 loop: CASSLALGGNQPQHF. CDR3 sequence (DNA): TGTGCCAGCAGCTTAGCGTTGGGGGGCAATCAGCCCCAGCATTTT.

This clonotype was seen a few times. The chain is built from TRBV28 and TRBJ1-5; 8 bases align to TRBD1. Germline CDR1 reads MDHEN; CDR2 reads SYDVKM. The J segment lost 0 bases and the V segment lost 2 bases, leaving 15 bases of the junction unmatched. CDR3 length: 20 amino acids. CDR3 residues: CASSLIGGGQGLVSNQPQHF. The CDR3 DNA reads as TGTGCCAGCAGTTTAATTGGGGGCGGACAGGGTCTCGTTAGCAATCAGCCCCAGCATTTT.

V gene TRBV6-5 combines with J gene TRBJ2-2, with unresolved D. The CDR3 runs 13 residues. V lost 5 bases, J lost 2 bases, and 6 bases lay in between. Germline V gives CDR1 MNHEY, CDR2 SVGAGI. The CDR3 DNA reads TGTGCCAGCAGTATGCCCAACACCGGGGAGCTGTTTTTT. It specifies CASSMPNTGELFF.

V usage is TRBV19 and J usage is TRBJ2-7; no reliable D call. The CDR3 totals 13 residues. The germline gives CDR1 LNHDA, CDR2 SQIVND (reference sequence). V shed 3 bases and J shed 3 bases, with 9 bases lying between them. As DNA, the CDR3 is TGTGCCAGTAGTATGAATTCCTACTACGAGCAGTACTTC. This codes for CASSMNSYYEQYF.

The rearrangement joins TRBV7-2 to TRBJ1-5; 10 positions agree with TRBD1. This CDR3 is built from 16 residues. With V trimmed by 1 base and J by 6 bases, 6 bases remained unmatched. CDR1 is SGHTA and CDR2 is FQGNSA in the germline V gene. This chain's CDR3 is CASSLEVDRGSQPQHF. The CDR3 DNA sequence: TGTGCCAGCAGCTTAGAGGTGGACAGGGGGAGTCAGCCCCAGCATTTT.

V is TRBV2 and J is TRBJ1-1; 7 bases line up with TRBD1. Germline CDR1 is SNHLY and CDR2 is FYNNEI. The CDR3 has 14 residues. V lost 3 bases to trimming and J lost 4 bases; unmatched junction nucleotides: 5. This CDR3 reads CASSDRAGGTEAFF. The CDR3 bases are TGTGCCAGCAGTGACCGGGCAGGGGGCACTGAAGCTTTCTTT.

This clonotype was counted many times. The V gene is TRBV7-8, the J gene TRBJ2-5, with D hard to call. Germline V gives CDR1 SGHVS, CDR2 FQNEAQ. Trimming removed 2 bases from V and 4 bases from J, with 17 bases in between. The CDR3 is 16 residues long. CDR3 region: CASSLSRLGGRETQYF. For the CDR3, the DNA is TGTGCCAGCAGCTTAAGCCGCCTGGGTGGACGAGAGACCCAGTACTTC.

The chain joins TRBV7-9 to TRBJ1-6; D unresolved. Trimming took off 5 bases at V and 4 bases at J, with 12 bases between the two ends. The CDR3 is 15 amino acids. The germline gives CDR1 SEHNR, CDR2 FQNEAQ (reference sequence). In DNA form, the CDR3 reads TGTGCCAGCAGCCCCGGTTTAACGTATAATTCACCCCTCCACTTT. It codes for CASSPGLTYNSPLHF.

Here the CDR3 DNA reads TGCAGTGCTGGACAGGGGGCTATTGAAAAACTGTTTTTT. Translating gives CSAGQGAIEKLFF. V gene TRBV20-1 combines with J gene TRBJ1-4; TRBD1 aligns across 11 bases. The CDR3 is made up of 13 amino acids. Unmatched junction bases numbered 3, after V lost 5 bases and J lost 7 bases. From germline, CDR1 is DFQATT and CDR2 SNEGSKA (reference sequence).

For this clonotype: Possible read error: a much larger clone is one base away. This sequence joins TRBV7-8 and TRBJ2-3; 10 nucleotides match TRBD2. V dropped 2 bases and J dropped 1; count of bases not matched to a gene: 3. The germline gives CDR1 SGHVS, CDR2 FQNEAQ. CDR3 length: 16 amino acids. The CDR3 DNA reads TGTGCCAGCAGCTTACAAGGGACTAGCGGCACAGATACGCAGTATTTT. Amino acid sequence: CASSLQGTSGTDTQYF.

V and J are TRBV6-5 and TRBJ1-2; 8 bases are shared with TRBD1. The CDR3 has 16 amino acids. Germline V gives CDR1 MNHEY, CDR2 SVGAGI. Trimming removed 6 bases from V and 8 bases from J; junction bases left unmatched: 17. Written as DNA, the CDR3 is TGTGCCAGCAGCCGTACTCTACCCGGACAGGGCGGAGGCTACACCTTC. Its protein is CASSRTLPGQGGGYTF.

The rearrangement links TRBV7-9 to TRBJ2-1, with 9 positions matching TRBD2. The CDR3 length is 11 residues. Germline V gene data show CDR1 as SEHNR and CDR2 as FQNEAQ (reference sequence). Trimming took 6 bases from V and 12 from J; bases not matched to a gene: 3. The CDR3 reads CASSTGLAQFF. CDR3 bases: TGTGCCAGCAGTACGGGACTAGCGCAGTTCTTC.

This clonotype was counted a few times. V is TRBV28 and J is TRBJ2-6; 8 nucleotides line up with TRBD1. V was clipped by 5 bases and J by 0 bases; unmatched bases: 3. This CDR3 comprises 16 residues. Germline V CDR1 and CDR2: MDHEN, SYDVKM. Here the CDR3 DNA reads TGTGCCAGCAGTGCGGACAGGGACTCTGGGGCCAACGTCCTGACTTTC. It specifies CASSADRDSGANVLTF.

This clonotype was counted ten times or more. One junction end does not reproduce the germline sequence, and a read error may be involved. The V call is TRBV12-3 or TRBV12-4, the J call TRBJ1-5; unclear D gene. CDR3 length: 13 amino acids. The DNA of the CDR3 is TGTGCCAGCAGCTTAGCTGGGGTACAGCCCCAGCATTTT. Its translation: CASSLAGVQPQHF.

The chain is built from TRBV29-1 and TRBJ2-7; 8 bases agree with TRBD1. This CDR3 has 13 residues. The V gene end was trimmed by 6 bases and the J gene end by 2 bases; junction bases not matched to a gene: 6. Per the germline V gene, CDR1 is SQVTM and CDR2 is ANQGSEA. The CDR3: CSVETGETYEQYF. CDR3 sequence (DNA): TGCAGCGTCGAGACAGGGGAGACCTACGAGCAGTACTTC.

This clonotype was detected many times. The chain has TRBV28 and TRBJ1-2; D unresolved. CDR1 and CDR2 (germline): MDHEN, SYDVKM. The CDR3 length is 13 residues. The ends were cut back, 7 bases at V and 4 bases at J, with 13 bases in the middle. Here the CDR3 reads CASTPTNLYGYTF. The CDR3 DNA follows: TGTGCCAGCACACCAACGAATCTCTATGGCTACACCTTC.

The V call is TRBV6-8, the J call TRBJ2-7; D is tentatively TRBD1 or TRBD2 (5 bases each). The V end lost 5 bases, the J end lost 2 bases, and 10 bases lay between the germline ends. This CDR3 region has 13 residues. CDR1 and CDR2 (germline): MNHGY, SAAAGT. CDR3 residues: CASSMGPAYEQYF. CDR3 nucleotides: TGTGCCAGCAGTATGGGACCGGCCTACGAGCAGTACTTC.

The CDR3 region has the DNA TGTGCCAGCAATACGCTAGCGGGGGCCAATGAGCAGTTCTTC. It encodes CASNTLAGANEQFF. The chain joins TRBV6-2 or TRBV6-3 to TRBJ2-1, with 10 bases aligning to TRBD2. The CDR3 loop spans 14 amino acids. Trimming cost V 7 bases and J 6 bases; bases outside gene matches: 6. Germline assignment: CDR1 MNHEY and CDR2 SVGEGT.

This clonotype was detected ten times or more. This chain uses TRBV7-2 with TRBJ2-5; TRBD2 agrees at 12 bases. Trimming removed 4 bases from V and 5 bases from J; junction bases left unmatched: 11. The CDR3 has 17 residues. CDR1 is SGHTA and CDR2 is FQGNSA in the germline V gene. The CDR3 loop reads CASSSGTSGWRVETQYF. The CDR3 DNA follows: TGTGCCAGCAGCTCCGGGACTAGCGGGTGGCGGGTGGAGACCCAGTACTTC.

The chain carries TRBV5-1 and TRBJ2-5, with 11 bases fitting TRBD2. The germline CDR1 and CDR2 sequences are SGHRS and YFSETQ. V dropped 4 bases and J dropped 4; count of bases not matched to a gene: 18. The CDR3 sequence is 19 residues long. The CDR3 region has the DNA TGCGCCAGCAGCCGGAGTCGGGGACTAGCGGACACTGGGGGAGAGACCCAGTACTTC. The encoded protein is CASSRSRGLADTGGETQYF.

On this clonotype itself: A much bigger clone sits one base away, suggesting this may be a read error. The rearrangement joins TRBV7-9 to TRBJ1-1; 7 bases align to TRBD1. The CDR3 contains 12 residues. CDR1 is SEHNR, CDR2 FQNEAQ, per germline (reference sequence). The CDR3 sequence: CDSSYDQGVAFF. CDR3 DNA sequence: TGTGACAGCAGTTACGATCAGGGGGTTGCTTTCTTT.

V is TRBV18 and J is TRBJ1-6; a possible D gene is TRBD1 (5 bases). V lost 6 bases, J lost 5 bases, and 11 bases lay in between. This CDR3 has 14 amino acids. CDR1 is KGHSH, CDR2 LQKENI, per germline. The CDR3 nucleotides read TGTGCCAGCTCGGGGGAATTTAATAATTCACCCCTCCACTTT. This gives the protein CASSGEFNNSPLHF.

V usage is TRBV18 and J usage is TRBJ2-2; perhaps TRBD2 as D (5 bases). CDR3 length: 13 amino acids. The germline CDR1 and CDR2 sequences are KGHSH and LQKENI. The V and J ends lost 3 bases and 11 bases respectively, with 13 bases between them. The CDR3 region has the DNA TGTGCCAGCTCACCCTCTGAGGGCGTCGAGCTGTTTTTT. It translates to CASSPSEGVELFF.